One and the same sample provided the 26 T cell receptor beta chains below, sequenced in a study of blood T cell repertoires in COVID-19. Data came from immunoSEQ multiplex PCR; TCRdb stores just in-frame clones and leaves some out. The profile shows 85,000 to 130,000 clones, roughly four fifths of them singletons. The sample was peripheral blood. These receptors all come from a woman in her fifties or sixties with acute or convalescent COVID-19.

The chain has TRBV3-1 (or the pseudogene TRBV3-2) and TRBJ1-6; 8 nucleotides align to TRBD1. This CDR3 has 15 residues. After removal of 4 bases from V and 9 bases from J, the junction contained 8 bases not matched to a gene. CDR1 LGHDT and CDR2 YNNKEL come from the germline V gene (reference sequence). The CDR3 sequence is CASSRDGQGTSPLHF. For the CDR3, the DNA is TGTGCCAGCAGCCGAGACGGACAGGGCACTTCACCCCTCCACTTT.

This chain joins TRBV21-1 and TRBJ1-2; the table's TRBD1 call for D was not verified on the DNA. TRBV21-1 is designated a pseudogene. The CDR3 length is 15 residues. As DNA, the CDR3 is TGTGCCAGCAGCAAAGTAGGGGGCGAAAGGTATGGCTACACCTTC. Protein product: CASSKVGGERYGYTF.

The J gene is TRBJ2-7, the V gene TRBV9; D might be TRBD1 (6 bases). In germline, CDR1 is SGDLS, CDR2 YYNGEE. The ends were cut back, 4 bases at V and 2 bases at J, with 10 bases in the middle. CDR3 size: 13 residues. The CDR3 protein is CASSRGQTYEQYF. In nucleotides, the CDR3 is TGTGCCAGCAGCCGCGGACAGACCTACGAGCAGTACTTC.

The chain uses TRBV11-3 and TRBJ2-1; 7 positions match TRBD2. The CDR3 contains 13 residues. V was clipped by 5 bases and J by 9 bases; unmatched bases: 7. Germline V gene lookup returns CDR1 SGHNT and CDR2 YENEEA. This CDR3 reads CASSPGREGEQFF. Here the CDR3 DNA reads TGTGCCAGCAGCCCGGGCAGGGAGGGTGAGCAGTTCTTC.

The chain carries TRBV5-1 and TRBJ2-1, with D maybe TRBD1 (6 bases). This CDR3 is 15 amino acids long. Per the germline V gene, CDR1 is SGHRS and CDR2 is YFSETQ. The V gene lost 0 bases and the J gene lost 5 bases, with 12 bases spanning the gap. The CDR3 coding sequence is TGCGCCAGCAGCTTGGCCCCCAGGACAGACAATGAGCAGTTCTTC. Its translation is CASSLAPRTDNEQFF.

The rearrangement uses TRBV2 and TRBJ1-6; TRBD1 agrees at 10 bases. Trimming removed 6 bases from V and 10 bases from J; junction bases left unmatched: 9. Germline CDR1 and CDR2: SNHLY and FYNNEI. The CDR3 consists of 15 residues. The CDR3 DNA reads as TGTGCCAGCAGAGAGGGGACAGGGGAAGCATCACCCCTCCACTTT. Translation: CASREGTGEASPLHF.

The CDR3 DNA reads as TGTGCCAGCAGCCTTTCGTCCTACGAGCAGTACTTC. Translation gives CASSLSSYEQYF. The genes are TRBV27 and TRBJ2-7; D uncertain. Germline CDR1 reads MNHEY; CDR2 reads SMNVEV (reference sequence). V was shortened by 6 bases and J by 1 base, with 7 bases between the two germline ends. The CDR3 totals 12 residues.

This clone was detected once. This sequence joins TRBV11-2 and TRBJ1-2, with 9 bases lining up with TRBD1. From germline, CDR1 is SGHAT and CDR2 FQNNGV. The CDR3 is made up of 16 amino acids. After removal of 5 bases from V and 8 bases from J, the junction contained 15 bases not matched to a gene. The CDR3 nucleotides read TGTGCCAGCAGCCTCTCGGTCGGACAGGGGAGTTTAGGCTACACCTTC. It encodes CASSLSVGQGSLGYTF.

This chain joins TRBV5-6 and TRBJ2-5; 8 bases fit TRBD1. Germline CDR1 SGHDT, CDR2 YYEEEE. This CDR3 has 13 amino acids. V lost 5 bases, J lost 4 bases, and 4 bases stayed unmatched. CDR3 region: CASRGTGLETQYF. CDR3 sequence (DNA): TGTGCCAGCAGGGGGACAGGTCTAGAGACCCAGTACTTC.

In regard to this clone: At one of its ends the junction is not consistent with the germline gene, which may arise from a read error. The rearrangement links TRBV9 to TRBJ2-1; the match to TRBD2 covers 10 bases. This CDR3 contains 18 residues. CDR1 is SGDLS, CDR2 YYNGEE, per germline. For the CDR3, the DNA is TGTGCCAGCAGCGTAGCTCCAGCGGGGGGGCTAAGGCTTAATGTGCAGTTCTTC. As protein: CASSVAPAGGLRLNVQFF.

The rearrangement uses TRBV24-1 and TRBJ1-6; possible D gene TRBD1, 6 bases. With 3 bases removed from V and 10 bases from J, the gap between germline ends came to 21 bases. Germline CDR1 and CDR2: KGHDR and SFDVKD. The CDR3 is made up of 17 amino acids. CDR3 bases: TGTGCCACCAGTGATCAATTTTACACACAGGGAAGATCACCCCTCCACTTT. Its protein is CATSDQFYTQGRSPLHF.

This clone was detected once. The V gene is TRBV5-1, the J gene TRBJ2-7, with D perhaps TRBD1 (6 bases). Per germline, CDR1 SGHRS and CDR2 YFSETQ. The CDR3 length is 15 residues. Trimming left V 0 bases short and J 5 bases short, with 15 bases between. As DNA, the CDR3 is TGCGCCAGCAGCTTGGAGGGGGAGAGCTTCCACGAGCAGTACTTC. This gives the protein CASSLEGESFHEQYF. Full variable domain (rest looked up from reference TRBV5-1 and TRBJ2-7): KAGVTQTPRYLIKTRGQQVTLSCSPISGHRSVSWYQQTPGQGLQFLFEYFSETQRNKGNFPGRFSGRQFSNSRSEMNVSTLELGDSALYLCASSLEGESFHEQYFGPGTRLTVT.

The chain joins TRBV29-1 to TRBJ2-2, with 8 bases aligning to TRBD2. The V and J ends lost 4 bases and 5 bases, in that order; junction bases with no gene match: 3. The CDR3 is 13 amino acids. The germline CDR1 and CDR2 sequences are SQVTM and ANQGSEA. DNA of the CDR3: TGCAGCGTTGTCCGGGGGGGTACCGGGGAGCTGTTTTTT. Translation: CSVVRGGTGELFF.

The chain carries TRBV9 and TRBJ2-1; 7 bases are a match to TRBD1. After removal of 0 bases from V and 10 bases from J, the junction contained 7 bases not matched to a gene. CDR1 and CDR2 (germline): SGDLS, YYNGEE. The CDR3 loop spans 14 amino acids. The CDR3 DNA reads TGTGCCAGCAGCGTAGTGGACAGGAGATACGAGCAGTTCTTC. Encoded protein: CASSVVDRRYEQFF.

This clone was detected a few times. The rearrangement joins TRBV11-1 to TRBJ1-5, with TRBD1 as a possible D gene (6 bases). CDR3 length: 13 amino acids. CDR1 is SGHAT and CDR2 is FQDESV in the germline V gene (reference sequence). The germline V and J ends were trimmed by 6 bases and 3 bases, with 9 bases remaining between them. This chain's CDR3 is CASSQGFNQPQHF. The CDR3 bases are TGTGCCAGCAGTCAGGGGTTCAATCAGCCCCAGCATTTT.

The CDR3 sequence: CASSSPFSGTSGVAFF. DNA of the CDR3: TGTGCCAGCAGTTCCCCCTTTTCCGGGACATCGGGTGTAGCTTTCTTT. The chain couples TRBV27 to TRBJ1-1, with D perhaps matching TRBD1 (6 bases). The CDR3 has 16 residues. Trimming shortened V by 4 bases and J by 10 bases, and 25 bases separated the two germline ends. Germline assignment: CDR1 MNHEY and CDR2 SMNVEV (reference sequence).

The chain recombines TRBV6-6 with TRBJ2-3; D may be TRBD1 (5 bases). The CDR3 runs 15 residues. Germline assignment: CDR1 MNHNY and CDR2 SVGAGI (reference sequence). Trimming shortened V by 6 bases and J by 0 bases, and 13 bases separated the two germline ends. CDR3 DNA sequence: TGTGCCAGCAGCGACCAGGGCCCTAGCACAGATACGCAGTATTTT. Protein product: CASSDQGPSTDTQYF.

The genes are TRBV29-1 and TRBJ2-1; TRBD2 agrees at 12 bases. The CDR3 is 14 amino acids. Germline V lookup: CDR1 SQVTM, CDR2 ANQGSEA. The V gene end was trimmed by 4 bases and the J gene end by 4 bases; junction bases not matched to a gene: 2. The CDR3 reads CSVGLAGGYNEQFF. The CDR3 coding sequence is TGCAGCGTTGGCCTAGCGGGAGGGTACAATGAGCAGTTCTTC.

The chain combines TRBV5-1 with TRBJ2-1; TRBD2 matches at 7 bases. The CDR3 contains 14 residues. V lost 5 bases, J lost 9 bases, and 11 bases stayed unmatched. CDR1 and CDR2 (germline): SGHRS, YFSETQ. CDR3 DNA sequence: TGCGCCAGCAGTTCGCTGGATGGCGGGGGTGAGCAGTTCTTC. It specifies CASSSLDGGGEQFF.

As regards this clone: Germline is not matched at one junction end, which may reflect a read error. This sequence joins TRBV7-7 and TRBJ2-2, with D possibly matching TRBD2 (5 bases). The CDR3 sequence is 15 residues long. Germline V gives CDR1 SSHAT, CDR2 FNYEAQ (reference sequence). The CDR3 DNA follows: TGTGCTAGCAGCTTAGCGAGGGCGGAGACCGGGGAGCTGTTTTTT. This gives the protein CASSLARAETGELFF.

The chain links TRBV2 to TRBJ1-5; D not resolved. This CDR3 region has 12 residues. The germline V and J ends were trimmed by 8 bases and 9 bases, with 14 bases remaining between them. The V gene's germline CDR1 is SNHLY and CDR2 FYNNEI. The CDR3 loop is CASCFRFRPQHF. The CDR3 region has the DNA TGTGCCAGCTGTTTCAGGTTTAGGCCCCAGCATTTT.

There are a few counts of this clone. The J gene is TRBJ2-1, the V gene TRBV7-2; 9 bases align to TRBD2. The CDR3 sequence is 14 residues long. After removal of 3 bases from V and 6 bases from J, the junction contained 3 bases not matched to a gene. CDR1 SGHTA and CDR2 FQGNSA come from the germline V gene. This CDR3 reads CASSFSSGGNEQFF. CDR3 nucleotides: TGTGCCAGCAGCTTTAGTAGCGGGGGCAATGAGCAGTTCTTC. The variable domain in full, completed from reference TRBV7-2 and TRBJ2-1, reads GAGVSQSPSNKVTEKGKDVELRCDPISGHTALYWYRQSLGQGLEFLIYFQGNSAPDKSGLPSDRFSAERTGGSVSTLTIQRTQQEDSAVYLCASSFSSGGNEQFFGPGTRLTVL.

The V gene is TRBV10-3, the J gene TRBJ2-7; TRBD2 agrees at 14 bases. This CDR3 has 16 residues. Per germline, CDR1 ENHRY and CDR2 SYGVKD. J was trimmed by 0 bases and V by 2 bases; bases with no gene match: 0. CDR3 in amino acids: CAISEGTSGSSYEQYF. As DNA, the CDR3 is TGTGCCATCAGTGAGGGGACTAGCGGGAGCTCCTACGAGCAGTACTTC.

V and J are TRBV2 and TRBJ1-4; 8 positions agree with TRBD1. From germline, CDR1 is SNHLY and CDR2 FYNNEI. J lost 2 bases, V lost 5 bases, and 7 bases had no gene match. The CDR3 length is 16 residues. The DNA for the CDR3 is TGTGCCAGCAGTTTGCGCCGACAGGGGACTAATGAAAAACTGTTTTTT. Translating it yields CASSLRRQGTNEKLFF.

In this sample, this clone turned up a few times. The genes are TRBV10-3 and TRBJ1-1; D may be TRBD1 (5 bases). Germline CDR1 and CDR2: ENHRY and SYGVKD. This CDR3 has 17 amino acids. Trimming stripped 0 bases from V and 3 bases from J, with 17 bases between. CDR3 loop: CAISESVGGGEDTEAFF. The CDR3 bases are TGTGCCATCAGTGAGTCGGTCGGGGGAGGGGAGGACACTGAAGCTTTCTTT.

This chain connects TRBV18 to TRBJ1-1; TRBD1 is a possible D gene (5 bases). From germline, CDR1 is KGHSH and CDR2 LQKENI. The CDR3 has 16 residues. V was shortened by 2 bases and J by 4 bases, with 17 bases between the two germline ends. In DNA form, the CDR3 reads TGTGCCAGCTCACCATACGTTGGGGGGGGAGGCACTGAAGCTTTCTTT. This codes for CASSPYVGGGGTEAFF.